Listed below are T cell receptor beta chains from one sample, sequenced in a study of beta chain features in type 1 diabetes. TCRdb's table, derived via immunoSEQ multiplex PCR, lists solely in-frame clones and lacks some. This repertoire shows under 200,000 clones, around 8% found once; its top ten account for 0.45% to 0.6%. Sequenced material: central memory CD4+ T cells from blood. Source of these receptors: a woman younger than 35 with type 1 diabetes. CDR3s include the opening cysteine and the closing phenylalanine or tryptophan. The order of the fields is V gene, J gene, D gene, clone size, CDR3 DNA, CDR3 protein. A D gene is named only where the DNA matches it firmly. Some rows have no size entry. The others give once, few or many, or a class for an expanded clone.

>TRBV9|TRBJ2-7|-|-
TGTGCCAGCAGCGGCGGGGTGAGCTCCTACGAGCAGTACTTC
CASSGGVSSYEQYF
>TRBV2|TRBJ1-2|TRBD1|few
TGTGCCAGCAGCGAAGACAGGGCCTTGTATGGCTACACCTTC
CASSEDRALYGYTF
>TRBV2|TRBJ1-2|-|-
TGTGCCAGCAGTGGCGGGTCCGGCTACACCTTC
CASSGGSGYTF
>TRBV7-2|TRBJ1-1|-|few
TGTGCCAGCAGCCCTGAGTGGGGCAAAGCTTTCTTT
CASSPEWGKAFF
>TRBV5-6|TRBJ2-7|-|-
TGTGCCAGCAGCTGGGAGTACGACTTC
CASSWEYDF
>TRBV7-8|TRBJ2-1|TRBD2|-
TGTGCCAGCAGCTTAGTCGGAGCGGGGGGGCAGTTCTTC
CASSLVGAGGQFF
>TRBV11-2|TRBJ2-7|-|-
TGTGCCAGCAGCTTATTCAACTCCTACGAGCAGTACTTC
CASSLFNSYEQYF
>TRBV7-2|TRBJ2-5|-|many
TGTGCCAGCACCCCCCGGAGAGAGACCCAGTACTTC
CASTPRRETQYF
>TRBV7-2|TRBJ1-2|TRBD1|-
TGTGCCAGCAGCTCCCCTCAGGGGGGCGTGGGGGGCTACACCTTC
CASSSPQGGVGGYTF
>TRBV6-5|TRBJ2-5|TRBD2|-
TGTGCCAGCAGTCCTGCCGGGGGGGCAGAGACCCAGTACTTC
CASSPAGGAETQYF
>TRBV19|TRBJ1-1|-|-
TGTGCCAGTAGTATGGGGCAGGGGTACACTGAAGCTTTCTTT
CASSMGQGYTEAFF
>TRBV18|TRBJ2-3|TRBD2|-
TGTGCCAGCTCACCGGCGTCGGGACTAGCGGGAGGCACAGATACGCAGTATTTT
CASSPASGLAGGTDTQYF
>TRBV27|TRBJ2-3|TRBD2|-
TGTGCCAGCGGGTTGGGGGGGAATACGCAGTATTTT
CASGLGGNTQYF
>TRBV19|TRBJ1-2|-|once
TGTGCCAGTAGCCAGGCTGGCTACACCTTC
CASSQAGYTF
>TRBV9|TRBJ2-1|TRBD2|-
TGTGCCAGCAGCGTAGACGGGGGGTCCTACAATGAGCAGTTCTTC
CASSVDGGSYNEQFF
>TRBV5-1|TRBJ1-1|-|few
TGCGCCAGCAGCTTGAGGGGGAGAGCTGAAGCTTTCTTT
CASSLRGRAEAFF
>TRBV28|TRBJ2-7|-|-
TGTGCCAGCACCAGGGACTCCTACGAGCAGTACTTC
CASTRDSYEQYF
>TRBV7-3|TRBJ2-1|TRBD1|-
TGTGCCAGCAGCGGACAGGGCTCCTACAATGAGCAGTTCTTC
CASSGQGSYNEQFF
>TRBV15|TRBJ2-4|TRBD2|few
TGTGCCACCAGCATTAGCGGGGACAAAAACATTCAGTACTTC
CATSISGDKNIQYF
>TRBV19|TRBJ1-1|TRBD1|-
TGTGCCAGTAGTGCACAGGGGGGAACTGAAGCTTTCTTT
CASSAQGGTEAFF
>TRBV12-5|TRBJ2-7|-|-
TGTGCTAGTGGTCCCCAGGGATACGAGCAGTACTTC
CASGPQGYEQYF
>TRBV18|TRBJ2-4|-|-
TGTGCCAGCTCACCTGAGGTGCGGGAAAACATTCAGTACTTC
CASSPEVRENIQYF
>TRBV29-1|TRBJ2-1|TRBD1|few
TGCAGCGTGGACAGGGTCTCAAAAAATGAGCAGTTCTTC
CSVDRVSKNEQFF
>TRBV5-4|TRBJ2-7|-|-
TGTGCCAGCAGCTTGGGAAGGCGGGTTGGTTTTGACGAGCAGTACTTC
CASSLGRRVGFDEQYF
>TRBV5-4|TRBJ1-6|-|few
TGTGCCAGCAGCCGCGAACAGGGAAATTCACCCCTCCACTTT
CASSREQGNSPLHF
>TRBV4-3|TRBJ2-2|TRBD2|-
TGCGCCAGCAGCCCCGGGGGGGGTGGCGGGGAGCTGTTTTTT
CASSPGGGGGELFF
>TRBV6-5|TRBJ1-6|TRBD1|-
TGTGCCAGCAGTTACGCAGGGGGTAATTCACCCCTCCACTTT
CASSYAGGNSPLHF
>TRBV5-6|TRBJ2-2|-|few
TGTGCCAGCAGCTATACAGAGAACACCGGGGAGCTGTTTTTT
CASSYTENTGELFF
>TRBV28|TRBJ2-5|-|few
TGTGCCAGCAACGAGAGAGGACTAACCGAGACCCAGTACTTC
CASNERGLTETQYF
>TRBV7-2|TRBJ1-2|-|few
TGTGCCAGCAGCTCTCCTTCCGGGAATGGCTACACCTTC
CASSSPSGNGYTF
>TRBV4-2|TRBJ2-1|-|-
TGTGCCAGCAGCCAAGGACTAGAGTGGAACAATGAGCAGTTCTTC
CASSQGLEWNNEQFF
>TRBV13|TRBJ1-1|TRBD1|few
TGTGCCAGCAGCTTAGCCCCAGGGGGGAACACTGAAGCTTTCTTT
CASSLAPGGNTEAFF